The T cell receptor (beta chain) under discussion was sequenced for a study of OX40 agonist ivuxolimab in advanced cancers. Study background: The dose-escalation group included hepatocellular carcinoma, melanoma, renal cell carcinoma and head and neck cancer. People who had prior anti-PD-1, anti-PD-L1 or anti-CTLA-4 therapy could take part, and under 45% had some.

This table comes from immunoSEQ multiplex PCR, and its TCRdb copy is limited to in-frame clones, with some not included. The sample includes about 55,000 clones, less than 90% of them seen just once. There are 14 residues in the CDR3. From germline, CDR1 is SGHRS and CDR2 YFSETQ. The V gene end was trimmed by 4 bases and the J gene end by 4 bases; junction bases not matched to a gene: 2. Of note for this clone: Other nucleotide sequences in the sample specify the same CDR3.

A history of autoimmune disease or systemic immunosuppression excluded patients. The material was CD4+ or CD8+ T cells sorted from blood, obtained in a trial of the OX40 agonist ivuxolimab. The J gene is TRBJ1-5, the V gene TRBV5-1; 10 positions agree with TRBD1. The sequence came from an adult with an advanced solid tumor such as melanoma, head and neck, liver or kidney cancer. CDR3 nucleotide sequence: TGCGCCAGCAGCCCGGACAGGGGGAATCAGCCCCAGCATTTT. This encodes CASSPDRGNQPQHF.